This TCR beta chain was sequenced for a study of T cell repertoires in cytomegalovirus infection. Study information: A matching HLA type, together with CMV infection, was signaled by public TCR beta signatures. Study observations and caveats: HLA-C-restricted, CMV-specific TCR beta clonotypes were dominant ex vivo.

This clonotype was seen repeatedly, ten times or more. What it binds is unknown. Trimming took off 0 bases at V and 5 bases at J, with 8 bases between the two ends. The CDR3 has 14 residues. Per germline, CDR1 SGHDT and CDR2 YYEEEE. TCRdb reprocessed the reads with MiXCR, giving one entry per CDR3 protein. Here the sample spans around 280,000 distinct CDR3 sequences, approximately 10% being singletons. The chain couples TRBV5-6 to TRBJ2-2, with D tentatively TRBD1 or TRBD2 (5 bases each). The material sequenced was PBMCs. The receptor was isolated from a human donor in good health (CMV status not recorded). Some clones in this sample may be carry-over from other donors' samples. CDR3 loop: CASSLERGTGELFF. In DNA, the CDR3 is TGTGCCAGCAGCTTGGAGAGGGGTACCGGGGAGCTGTTTTTT.